Following are 20 T cell receptor beta chains from one sample sequenced in a study of tumor-infiltrating lymphocytes in primary liver carcinoma (dated by TCRdb to 2015 to 2018). RNA from unsorted whole blood was extracted with TRIzol reagent, and germline DNA was obtained with the DNeasy Blood & Tissue kit. Sequencing was performed on an Illumina HiSeq 2500. A constant-region primer and ProtoScript II reverse transcriptase were used to reverse-transcribe TCRbeta-specific cDNA from roughly 0.5 ug total RNA. Construction of the TCRbeta libraries relied on three nested rounds of multiplex PCR, following a slightly modified ARM-PCR procedure. Each of the first two PCR rounds ran for about 10 cycles and used multiplex TRBV1-TRBV30 forward primers together with a Cbeta reverse primer. The public reads were run again by TCRdb, first through fastp at Q25 and then through MiXCR, and only productive beta chains were kept. Every CDR3 protein is listed once, alongside the most common genes and DNA of its rows. In this sample the table shows fewer than 350,000 distinct CDR3 sequences, about 62% of which occur a single time. Of the sample, about 9.4% falls within the top ten clones.

The sequenced sample consisted of peripheral blood. Receptors were obtained from a man aged 35 to 55 with primary liver carcinoma and hepatitis B virus infection.

The chain joins TRBV11-3 to TRBJ1-1; no clear D. The CDR3 is made up of 14 amino acids. Between the trimmed V and J ends, which lost 0 bases and 10 bases, there was a span of 15 bases. The germline gives CDR1 SGHNT, CDR2 YENEEA. This chain's CDR3 is CASSLDLSRPRAFF. The CDR3 DNA follows: TGTGCCAGCAGCTTAGATCTCTCCCGCCCTCGAGCTTTCTTT.

With respect to this clonotype: A read error may be the cause here, since a much bigger clone is one base away. The chain is built from TRBV12-3 or TRBV12-4 and TRBJ2-2; 7 bases are shared with TRBD1. CDR3 size: 14 residues. In DNA form, the CDR3 reads TGTGCCACCAGTGCACCAGGGGGATCCGGGGAGCTGTTTTTT. Translating gives CATSAPGGSGELFF.

About this clonotype itself: One end of the junction fails to match germline, which may point to a read error. The chain uses TRBV10-1 and TRBJ2-2; 8 bases match TRBD2. CDR3 length: 13 residues. Per germline, CDR1 WNHNN and CDR2 SYGVQD (reference sequence). The CDR3, as DNA: TGCGCCAGCAGCGGGAGGGCCACCGGGGAGCTGTTATTT. This translates into CASSGRATGELLF.

This chain joins TRBV30 and TRBJ1-2; no firm D call. Germline values: CDR1 GTSNPN, CDR2 SVGIG (reference sequence). The CDR3 totals 15 residues. The ends were cut back, 3 bases at V and 0 bases at J, with 14 bases in the middle. CDR3 protein: CAWSPSLGTNYGYTF. CDR3 bases: TGTGCCTGGAGCCCTTCTCTTGGGACTAACTATGGCTACACCTTC. Supplemented by reference TRBV30 and TRBJ1-2, the full variable domain reads SQTIHQWPATLVQPVGSPLSLECTVEGTSNPNLYWYRQAAGRGLQLLFYSVGIGQISSEVPQNLSASRPQDRQFILSSKKLLLSDSGFYLCAWSPSLGTNYGYTFGSGTRLTVV.

The chain has TRBV11-2 and TRBJ1-1, with D unclear. The CDR3 is made up of 12 amino acids. The germline gives CDR1 SGHAT, CDR2 FQNNGV. Trimming removed 2 bases from V and 7 bases from J, with 8 bases in between. The CDR3 DNA reads TGTGCCAGCAGCTTATATAGGATTGAAGCTTTCTTT. As protein: CASSLYRIEAFF.

This clonotype was seen repeatedly, ten times or more. This chain links TRBV5-6 with TRBJ1-2; D is unresolved. This CDR3 spans 12 amino acids. V lost 1 base to trimming and J lost 4 bases, with 5 bases between them. Germline values: CDR1 SGHDT, CDR2 YYEEEE. The CDR3 nucleotides are TGTGCCAGCAGCTTGCGGGGCTATGGCTACACCTTC. This gives the protein CASSLRGYGYTF.

In its sample, this clonotype was seen a few times. No conserved phenylalanine or tryptophan ends this CDR3, so it is likely a read error. This chain links TRBV6-5 with TRBJ1-1; 7 positions agree with TRBD1. The CDR3 loop spans 13 amino acids. Looked up from germline, CDR1 is MNHEY and CDR2 is SVGAGI. The CDR3 sequence: CASRDRGFTEAFL. The CDR3 DNA reads TGTGCAAGCAGGGACAGAGGGTTCACTGAAGCTTTCCTT.

This clonotype was counted at least ten times. This sequence joins TRBV6-1 and TRBJ1-1, with D perhaps matching TRBD1 (5 bases). Germline CDR1 MNHNS, CDR2 SASEGT. Trimming pared 6 bases from V and 1 base from J, leaving 9 bases between. The length of the CDR3 is 13 residues. This chain's CDR3 is CASRTEQNTEAFF. DNA for the CDR3: TGTGCCAGCAGGACAGAGCAGAACACTGAAGCTTTCTTT.

There are many counts of this clonotype. This sequence joins TRBV29-1 and TRBJ1-1, with D possibly being TRBD1 (6 bases). V was trimmed by 0 bases and J by 4 bases, leaving 15 bases between them. CDR3 length: 15 amino acids. Germline V lookup: CDR1 SQVTM, CDR2 ANQGSEA. The CDR3 spells CSVEDRAGAGTEAFF. CDR3 DNA: TGCAGCGTTGAAGATCGCGCAGGGGCGGGCACTGAAGCTTTCTTT. Looking up the rest from reference TRBV29-1 and TRBJ1-1 gives the full variable domain: SAVISQKPSRDICQRGTSLTIQCQVDSQVTMMFWYRQQPGQSLTLIATANQGSEATYESGFVIDKFPISRPNLTFSTLTVSNMSPEDSSIYLCSVEDRAGAGTEAFFGQGTRLTVV.

J is TRBJ2-1 and V is TRBV6-2 or TRBV6-3; 7 nucleotides agree with TRBD2. With V trimmed by 5 bases and J by 6 bases, 4 bases remained unmatched. Germline V gene sequence: CDR1 MNHEY, CDR2 SVGEGT. The CDR3 has 13 amino acids. The CDR3 spells CASSRGSINEQFF. The CDR3 coding sequence is TGTGCCAGCAGTCGCGGGAGTATCAATGAGCAGTTCTTC.

The V gene is TRBV20-1, the J gene TRBJ2-5; TRBD2 aligns across 9 bases. V was pared by 4 bases and J by 2 bases, with 5 bases of the junction left unmatched. This CDR3 has 14 residues. In germline, CDR1 is DFQATT, CDR2 SNEGSKA (reference sequence). The CDR3 loop is CSAIRLAEQETQYF. The CDR3 DNA sequence: TGCAGTGCTATAAGACTAGCGGAGCAAGAGACCCAGTACTTC.

Notes on this clonotype: The final CDR3 position lacks the conserved phenylalanine or tryptophan, pointing to a likely read error. The J gene is TRBJ1-1, the V gene TRBV6-1; D is unclear. This CDR3 is 14 amino acids long. The germline V gene has CDR1 MNHNS and CDR2 SASEGT. DNA of the CDR3: TGTGCCAACAGTTACCTCCGAGAGATCACTGAAGCTTTCTAT. This sequence encodes CANSYLREITEAFY.

In DNA form, the CDR3 reads TGTGCCAGCGGCTATACAGGACCTTTCTCCTGGGAGCTGTTTTTT. Protein sequence: CASGYTGPFSWELFF. This chain links TRBV11-1 with TRBJ2-2; tentatively, D is TRBD1 (5 bases). The CDR3 has 15 residues. CDR1 is SGHAT and CDR2 is FQDESV in the germline V gene (reference sequence). Trimming shortened V by 8 bases and J by 9 bases, and 22 bases separated the two germline ends.

A remark on this clonotype: A read error may account for a junction end that differs from germline. The chain uses TRBV29-1 and TRBJ1-1; TRBD1 matches at 9 bases. Germline CDR1 SQVTM, CDR2 ANQGSEA. This CDR3 contains 15 residues. The CDR3 protein is CSATMWDRVNIEAFF. CDR3 nucleotides: TGCAGCGCAACAATGTGGGACAGGGTCAACATTGAAGCTTTCTTT. Full variable domain (missing parts from reference TRBV29-1 and TRBJ1-1): SAVISQKPSRDICQRGTSLTIQCQVDSQVTMMFWYRQQPGQSLTLIATANQGSEATYESGFVIDKFPISRPNLTFSTLTVSNMSPEDSSIYLCSATMWDRVNIEAFFGQGTRLTVV.

About this clonotype: Germline and junction disagree at one end, which may indicate a read error. The chain couples TRBV7-3 to TRBJ2-3; D gene ambiguous. The CDR3 runs to 11 residues. Germline loops: CDR1 SGHTA, CDR2 FQGTGA. The CDR3 sequence: CTSSLGDTQYF. DNA of the CDR3: TGTACCAGCAGTTTGGGGGATACGCAGTATTTT. The full variable domain, rest sourced from reference TRBV7-3 and TRBJ2-3, is GAGVSQTPSNKVTEKGKYVELRCDPISGHTALYWYRQSLGQGPEFLIYFQGTGAADDSGLPNDRFFAVRPEGSVSTLKIQRTERGDSAVYLCTSSLGDTQYFGPGTRLTVL.

This clonotype has only one observation. This may arise from a read error, as a much more abundant clone is one base away. CDR3 DNA sequence: TGCGCCAGCAGCCAAGCTCCCAGGGGGAACGCTGAAGCTTTCTTT. As protein: CASSQAPRGNAEAFF. V is TRBV4-1 and J is TRBJ1-1, with 7 bases fitting TRBD1. Germline V CDR1 and CDR2: MGHRA, YSYEKL. The length of the CDR3 is 15 residues.

In the case of this clonotype: Compared with germline, one end of the junction differs, possibly owing to a read error. CDR3 amino acids: CVSSEEGGLAKNIQHF. CDR3 in DNA: TGTGTCAGCAGTGAAGAGGGGGGCCTAGCCAAAAACATTCAGCACTTC. V and J are TRBV6-1 and TRBJ2-4; D possibly matches TRBD1 or TRBD2 (6 bases each). The length of the CDR3 is 16 residues. Germline CDR1 is MNHNS and CDR2 is SASEGT.

The chain couples TRBV13 to TRBJ2-2, with D maybe TRBD2 (6 bases). CDR3 length equals 16 residues. The V gene lost 5 bases and the J gene lost 9 bases, with 22 bases spanning the gap. Germline-derived CDR1 and CDR2 are PRHDT and FYEKMQ (reference sequence). CDR3 protein: CASSLTAGRWTWELFF. As DNA, the CDR3 is TGTGCCAGCAGCCTCACGGCGGGAAGGTGGACCTGGGAGCTGTTTTTT.

With regard to this clonotype: At one end, the junction sequence differs from germline, possibly due to a read error. The chain is built from TRBV6-2 or TRBV6-3 and TRBJ2-6; D could derive from TRBD1 or TRBD2 (5 bases each). The CDR3 length is 15 residues. Germline CDR1 reads MNHEY; CDR2 reads SVGEGT. The CDR3 sequence: CASSFRVSGTNVLTF. The CDR3 DNA sequence: TGTGCCAGCAGTTTTCGGGTCTCTGGGACCAACGTCCTTACTTTC.

Of note for this clonotype: This may be a read error, as it is one base from a much larger clone. This sequence joins TRBV6-1 and TRBJ2-7; maybe TRBD1 (6 bases). CDR1 and CDR2 (germline): MNHNS, SASEGT. The V gene lost 8 bases and the J gene lost 7 bases, with 21 bases spanning the gap. The length of the CDR3 is 14 residues. CDR3 region: CASGPGVKAGEQYF. The CDR3 bases are TGTGCCAGCGGCCCAGGGGTCAAAGCAGGAGAGCAGTACTTC.